A single sample is the source of the 6 T cell receptor beta chains below, sequenced in a study of cytomegalovirus exposure and HLA in healthy donors. A multiplex PCR was run with 60 Vbeta primers and 13 Jbeta primers. Method: immunoSEQ multiplex PCR; TCRdb's copy keeps in-frame clones and lacks some. Among about 120,000 clones listed, roughly 83% were seen once. Sequenced: PBMCs. Receptors were obtained from a man aged 25-45 years in good health and CMV-seropositive.

The rearrangement joins TRBV7-9 to TRBJ1-3; D not certain. With 1 base removed from V and 3 bases from J, the gap between germline ends came to 7 bases. CDR1 and CDR2 from the germline V gene are SEHNR and FQNEAQ (reference sequence). The CDR3 runs 14 residues. CDR3 in DNA: TGTGCCAGCAGCTTAGGGGGAGATGGAAACACCATATATTTT. Its protein product is CASSLGGDGNTIYF.

This clone has more than one count but fewer than ten. The V and J genes are TRBV5-4 and TRBJ1-1, with D possibly matching TRBD1 (6 bases). This CDR3 is 14 amino acids long. V lost 3 bases, J lost 5 bases, and 14 bases lay in between. CDR1 and CDR2 from the germline V gene are SGHNT and YYREEE (reference sequence). CDR3 nucleotides: TGTGCCAGCAGCTGGGGGCCAGAGGGGACTGAAGCTTTCTTT. This sequence encodes CASSWGPEGTEAFF.

This clone was counted only a few times. The J gene is TRBJ1-4, the V gene TRBV2; D gene unclear. The CDR3 sequence is 14 residues long. V lost 5 bases and J 5 bases, leaving 12 bases between the germline ends. In germline, CDR1 is SNHLY, CDR2 FYNNEI. CDR3 nucleotides: TGTGCCAGCAGTCCCTCTACGGGAAATGAAAAACTGTTTTTT. Translating gives CASSPSTGNEKLFF.

This chain links TRBV19 with TRBJ1-6, with 7 positions matching TRBD1. The CDR3 contains 13 residues. Losses at the gene ends were 6 bases for V and 9 bases for J; bases not matched to a gene: 5. The germline V gene encodes CDR1 LNHDA and CDR2 SQIVND (reference sequence). The DNA for the CDR3 is TGTGCCAGTAGAGCCAGGGGGTTTTCACCCCTCCACTTT. It encodes CASRARGFSPLHF. Full variable domain (rest looked up from reference TRBV19 and TRBJ1-6): DGGITQSPKYLFRKEGQNVTLSCEQNLNHDAMYWYRQDPGQGLRLIYYSQIVNDFQKGDIAEGYSVSREKKESFPLTVTSAQKNPTAFYLCASRARGFSPLHFGNGTRLTVT.

The chain employs TRBV30 and TRBJ2-5, with D possibly matching TRBD1 (6 bases). V was trimmed by 4 bases and J by 1 base, leaving 13 bases between them. This CDR3 region has 14 residues. Germline V gene lookup returns CDR1 GTSNPN and CDR2 SVGIG (reference sequence). This chain's CDR3 is CAWNRAGVQETQYF. As DNA, the CDR3 is TGTGCCTGGAACCGAGCAGGGGTCCAAGAGACCCAGTACTTC.

The chain uses TRBV28 and TRBJ2-4; D may be TRBD1 (6 bases). Trimming pared 4 bases from V and 8 bases from J, leaving 18 bases between. This CDR3 has 15 residues. Germline V CDR1 and CDR2: MDHEN, SYDVKM. CDR3 coding DNA: TGTGCCAGCAGTTCCCAAAAGACAGGTGCGGACATTCAGTACTTC. Its protein product is CASSSQKTGADIQYF.